One and the same sample provided the 7 T cell receptor beta chains below, sequenced in a study of metastatic and nonmetastatic thyroid tumors. TCRdb reanalyzed the PCR reads via MiXCR. Found here are about 69,000 clones, more than 13% of them singletons; the top ten hold just over 6.5%. Every patient underwent thyroid surgery untreated. The sequenced sample was blood. The receptors were sampled from a male donor with papillary thyroid cancer or a benign thyroid nodule (not recorded which). Some clones in this sample may be carry-over from other donors' samples.

The chain has TRBV6-1 and TRBJ2-7, with 10 bases matching TRBD2. The CDR3 has 15 amino acids. Germline V lookup: CDR1 MNHNS, CDR2 SASEGT. The V segment lost 7 bases and the J segment 4 bases; nucleotides outside the gene matches: 10. CDR3 loop: CASIEGSSGRYEQYV. DNA of the CDR3: TGTGCCAGCATTGAGGGGTCTAGCGGGAGATACGAGCAGTACGTC.

This clone was counted ten times or more. The gene calls are TRBV7-3 and TRBJ2-7; 9 bases are a match to TRBD1. Germline-derived CDR1 and CDR2 are SGHTA and FQGTGA. J gave up 7 bases and V 8 bases, and 6 bases lay outside the gene matches. This CDR3 has 12 amino acids. CDR3 nucleotides: TGTGCCAGCTCCGGGACAGGGACTGAGCAGTACTTC. Translated, it gives CASSGTGTEQYF.

In its sample, this clone was seen a few times. A much larger clone lies a single base off, so this may be a read error. The V and J genes are TRBV29-1 and TRBJ2-2, with TRBD1 matching 8 bases. Trimming at V came to 6 bases and at J to 0 bases, leaving 3 bases not matched to a gene. The germline V gene encodes CDR1 SQVTM and CDR2 ANQGSEA. This CDR3 comprises 14 residues. CDR3 amino acids: CSVSGGSNTGELFF. The CDR3 DNA reads TGCAGCGTCTCAGGGGGCTCGAACACCGGGGAGCTGTTTTTT.

This clone showed up many times. The rearrangement uses TRBV18 and TRBJ1-2; a possible D gene is TRBD1 (6 bases). The germline V gene encodes CDR1 KGHSH and CDR2 LQKENI. There are 14 residues in the CDR3. Trimming removed 3 bases from V and 4 bases from J, with 12 bases in between. In DNA, the CDR3 is TGTGCCAGCTCACCGAACAGGGATAGCTATGGCTACACCTTC. This sequence encodes CASSPNRDSYGYTF.

The V gene is TRBV6-1, the J gene TRBJ2-1; possibly TRBD1 for D (6 bases). This CDR3 has 15 residues. Germline CDR1 and CDR2: MNHNS and SASEGT. V dropped 7 bases and J dropped 6 bases, with 19 bases sitting between them. The CDR3 reads CASTNPGTTCNEQFF. CDR3 coding DNA: TGTGCCAGCACCAACCCAGGGACAACCTGCAATGAGCAGTTCTTC.

This clone was detected many times. This sequence joins TRBV5-1 and TRBJ1-3, with 7 bases matching TRBD1. After removal of 4 bases from V and 0 bases from J, the junction contained 13 bases not matched to a gene. The CDR3 consists of 18 residues. Germline assignment: CDR1 SGHRS and CDR2 YFSETQ. The CDR3 DNA reads TGCGCCAGCAGCGCACAGGACAGGCAGTGGTTCTCTGGAAACACCATATATTTT. This translates into CASSAQDRQWFSGNTIYF.

This clone was seen repeatedly, ten times or more. This chain connects TRBV29-1 to TRBJ2-2; TRBD2 agrees at 8 bases. After removal of 8 bases from V and 4 bases from J, the junction contained 9 bases not matched to a gene. The germline V gene encodes CDR1 SQVTM and CDR2 ANQGSEA. CDR3 length: 14 amino acids. The CDR3 DNA sequence: TGCAGCTGCCGGGGGGGGCAAGGCACCGGGGAGCTGTTTTTT. Its translation is CSCRGGQGTGELFF.